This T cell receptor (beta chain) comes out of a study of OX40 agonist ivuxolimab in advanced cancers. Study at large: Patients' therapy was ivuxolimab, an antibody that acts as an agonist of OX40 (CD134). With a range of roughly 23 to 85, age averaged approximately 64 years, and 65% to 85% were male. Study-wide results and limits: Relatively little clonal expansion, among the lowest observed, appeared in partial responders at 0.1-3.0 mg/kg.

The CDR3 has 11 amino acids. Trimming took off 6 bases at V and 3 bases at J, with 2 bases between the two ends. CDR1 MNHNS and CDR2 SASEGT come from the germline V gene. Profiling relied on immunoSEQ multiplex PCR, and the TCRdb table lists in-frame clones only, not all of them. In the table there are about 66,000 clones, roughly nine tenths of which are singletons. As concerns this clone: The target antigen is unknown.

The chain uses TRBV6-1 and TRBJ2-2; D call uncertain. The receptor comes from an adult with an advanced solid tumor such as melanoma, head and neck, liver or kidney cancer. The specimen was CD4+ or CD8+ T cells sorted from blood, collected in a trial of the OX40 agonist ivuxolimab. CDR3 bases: TGTGCCAGCAGATACACCGGGGAGCTGTTTTTT. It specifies CASRYTGELFF.